This T cell receptor (beta chain) was captured by sequencing in a study of CD8+ T cells in alopecia areata. Study at large: Severity was scored as percentage of affected scalp area in treated patients. The study, taken as a whole, reports: An increase in clonality over normal scalp was evident in lesional scalp, especially alopecia totalis/universalis. Persistence in scalp and blood during tofacitinib was observed for many expanded lesional clones.

In regard to this clone: Its antigen is unknown.

RNA, once extracted, was reverse transcribed into cDNA for use as the sequencing template. Profiled with immunoSEQ multiplex PCR; TCRdb holds only in-frame clones, not every one. Of some 180,000 clones listed, roughly half are singletons. Germline trimming cut 5 bases from V and 4 bases from J; bases unmatched to any gene: 6. Looked up from germline, CDR1 is SEHNR and CDR2 is FQNEAQ (reference sequence). The CDR3 length is 15 residues. Treatment here: oral pan-JAK inhibitor, 5-10 mg twice daily. Isolation of CD4+ and CD8+ T cells from PBMCs was achieved by sorting. The TCR comes from a human donor with alopecia areata. The chain combines TRBV7-9 with TRBJ1-2; 11 bases align to TRBD1. Sequencing used CD8+ T cells sorted from blood, obtained at approximately week 51, from a patient treated with tofacitinib. The DNA for the CDR3 is TGTGCCAGCAGCAGCGGGACAGGGGGTCGCTATGGCTACACCTTC. Its protein product is CASSSGTGGRYGYTF.